This TCR beta chain appears in the sequencing data of a study of blood T cell repertoires in COVID-19. Across the study: Sites across the United States, Italy and Spain contributed samples from acute and convalescent COVID-19. T cells, B-cell-depleted T cells, or PBMCs provided the cDNA or gDNA that served as material.

Recruited during active infection, patients (from Seattle) were subsequently followed longitudinally. Method: immunoSEQ multiplex PCR; TCRdb's copy keeps in-frame clones and lacks some. The sample includes almost 95,000 clones, around 88% of them seen just once. This CDR3 contains 14 residues. Germline CDR1 SEHNR, CDR2 FQNEAQ (reference sequence). The ends were cut back, 1 base at V and 9 bases at J, with 14 bases in the middle. This chain joins TRBV7-9 and TRBJ2-3; weak D call: TRBD1 (5 bases). This TCR was recovered from a woman aged 55-70 years with COVID-19, enrolled during active disease. The sample taken for sequencing was peripheral blood. The CDR3 DNA reads TGTGCCAGCAGCTTAGTTGCCGCCTCAGGGACGCAGTATTTT. As protein: CASSLVAASGTQYF.